The 18 T cell receptor beta chains given below trace back to one sample, sequenced in a study of T cell clonality in common variable immunodeficiency. Findings of the study overall: Fewer deletions and N-nucleotide insertions were reportedly seen in common variable immunodeficiency TCR beta sequences.

Antigens of these TCRs are unknown. Profiling relied on immunoSEQ multiplex PCR, and the TCRdb table lists in-frame clones only, not all of them. The sample has 30,000 to 35,000 clones, none seen only once. Material: peripheral blood mononuclear cells. These receptors were collected from a human donor with common variable immunodeficiency.

This clone has a handful of counts. Read sequence stops 3 residues before the CDR3 end, and the germline J gene provides the missing end. The chain combines TRBV7-2 with TRBJ2-7, with TRBD2 matching 8 bases. The CDR3 is 15 residues long. V lost 0 bases and J lost 5; bases outside the gene matches: 6. Germline CDR1 and CDR2: SGHTA and FQGNSA. This CDR3 reads CASSLASGRSNEQYF. The part of the CDR3 DNA that was read is TGTGCCAGCAGCTTAGCAAGCGGGAGAAGTAACGAG.

This clone was counted at least ten times. The read ends 3 residues shy of where the CDR3 ends; the end is completed using the germline J gene. V gene TRBV30 combines with J gene TRBJ1-4, with D uncertain. In germline, CDR1 is GTSNPN, CDR2 SVGIG (reference sequence). This CDR3 is 14 amino acids long. The germline V and J ends were trimmed by 2 bases and 0 bases, with 7 bases remaining between them. CDR3 in amino acids: CAWSPSATNEKLFF. The CDR3 bases that were read are TGTGCCTGGAGTCCCAGTGCAACTAATGAAAAA.

The sequenced part of the CDR3 DNA is TGCGCCAGCAGCTTGGACCTAGCGGGCCCGAACACCGGGGAG. Translating gives CASSLDLAGPNTGE. The complete CDR3 reads CASSLDLAGPNTGELFF. The rearrangement uses TRBV5-1 and TRBJ2-2, with 8 bases matching TRBD2. The read terminates 3 residues ahead of where the CDR3 ends, so the germline J gene completes it. V shed 0 bases and J 0 bases; nucleotides not matched to a gene: 4. The CDR3 length is 17 residues. Germline loops: CDR1 SGHRS, CDR2 YFSETQ.

This clone was observed a handful of times. The CDR3 goes on 3 residues after the read ends, and that part is filled in from the germline J gene. This rearrangement joins TRBV23-1 to TRBJ2-4; 12 bases are shared with TRBD2. TRBV23-1 is sorted into the ORF group, with uncertain function. CDR3 size: 19 residues. The V gene end was trimmed by 2 bases and the J gene end by 1 base; junction bases not matched to a gene: 9. The CDR3 protein is CASSQSLAGGIPAKNIQYF. The CDR3 DNA, read in part, is TGCGCCAGCAGTCAAAGCCTAGCGGGAGGGATACCTGCCAAAAACATT.

This clone was detected ten times or more. The read gets to within 3 residues of the CDR3 end, and the germline J gene fills in the rest. The gene calls are TRBV4-1 and TRBJ1-2; D is uncertain. From germline, CDR1 is MGHRA and CDR2 YSYEKL. The length of the CDR3 is 14 residues. CDR3 bases read: TGCGCCAGCAGCCAAGATCAGGATTTGGGCGGC. Its protein product is CASSQDQDLGG. The CDR3, in full, reads CASSQDQDLGGYTF.

This clone was counted only a few times. The observed sequence ends 3 residues before the CDR3 terminus, with the missing tail filled in from the germline J gene. The chain employs TRBV5-1 and TRBJ2-7, with no clear D. Trimming stripped 0 bases from V and 2 bases from J, with 9 bases between. The V gene's germline CDR1 is SGHRS and CDR2 YFSETQ. The CDR3 extends over 14 amino acids. The CDR3 reads CASSLVDSTYEQYF. Incomplete CDR3 DNA: TGCGCCAGCAGCTTGGTTGACTCTACCTACGAG. The whole variable domain, filled in from reference TRBV5-1 and TRBJ2-7, reads KAGVTQTPRYLIKTRGQQVTLSCSPISGHRSVSWYQQTPGQGLQFLFEYFSETQRNKGNFPGRFSGRQFSNSRSEMNVSTLELGDSALYLCASSLVDSTYEQYFGPGTRLTVT.

As for this clone: The read comes to an end 3 residues before the CDR3 does, leaving the germline J gene to fill in the end. V usage is TRBV23-1 and J usage is TRBJ2-5; 7 bases agree with TRBD1. TRBV23-1 qualifies as an ORF whose function is uncertain. J gave up 6 bases and V 4 bases, and 11 bases lay outside the gene matches. The CDR3 spans 15 residues. CDR3 sequence reads: CASSPKTGSGKTQYF. CDR3 DNA (partial): TGCGCCAGCAGTCCAAAGACAGGGTCGGGAAAGACC.

This clone occurred a few times. The read ends 3 residues early relative to the CDR3; the germline J gene fills the gap. The V gene is TRBV7-2, the J gene TRBJ1-2; D unresolved. From germline, CDR1 is SGHTA and CDR2 FQGNSA. This CDR3 contains 14 residues. The DNA read from the CDR3 is TGTGCCAGCAGCTTAGAAAGGCAGGTGGCCGGC. The encoded protein is CASSLERQVAG. The whole CDR3 is CASSLERQVAGYTF.

This clone was seen many times. The DNA ends 3 residues before the CDR3 does, and the rest of the CDR3 is filled in from the germline J gene. This chain links TRBV12-5 with TRBJ1-1; 7 nucleotides line up with TRBD1. Trimming removed 1 base from V and 1 base from J; junction bases left unmatched: 15. The CDR3 is made up of 19 amino acids. Per germline, CDR1 LGHNT and CDR2 FRNRAP. The part of the CDR3 DNA that was read is TGTGCTAGTGGTTTGGCACTGCAGGGGGGAAGGAAAGGGAACACTGAA. The encoded protein is CASGLALQGGRKGNTE. The whole CDR3 protein reads CASGLALQGGRKGNTEAFF.

This clone is labeled medium-sized. The sequence runs out 3 residues before the end of the CDR3; the remainder is reconstructed from the germline J gene. The chain is built from TRBV29-1 and TRBJ2-7; maybe TRBD2 (5 bases). Trimming pared 2 bases from V and 1 base from J, leaving 12 bases between. Germline V gene lookup returns CDR1 SQVTM and CDR2 ANQGSEA. This CDR3 is 14 amino acids long. The sequenced CDR3 bases are TGCAGCGTTGAATTGGAGACTACGTCCTACGAG. Translating gives CSVELETTSYE. The full CDR3 sequence reads CSVELETTSYEQYF.

This clone was seen repeatedly, ten times or more. The DNA ends 3 residues before the CDR3 does, and the rest of the CDR3 is filled in from the germline J gene. The chain uses TRBV14 and TRBJ2-1; 11 bases line up with TRBD2. Germline V gene lookup returns CDR1 SGHDN and CDR2 FVKESK. J was trimmed by 4 bases and V by 4 bases; bases with no gene match: 12. The CDR3 contains 18 residues. CDR3 amino acids: CASSPGVVSSGRYNEQFF. The DNA read from the CDR3 is TGTGCCAGCAGCCCAGGGGTAGTCTCTAGCGGGAGGTACAATGAG.

This clone has only a few counts. The observed sequence ends 3 residues before the CDR3 terminus, with the missing tail filled in from the germline J gene. The rearrangement uses TRBV7-9 and TRBJ1-2; D is ambiguous. The CDR3 covers 14 residues. Germline V CDR1 and CDR2: SEHNR, FQNEAQ (reference sequence). Trimming took 2 bases from V and 1 from J, leaving 8 bases between them. The CDR3 reads CASSLIGLNYGYTF. The part of the CDR3 DNA that was read is TGTGCCAGCAGCTTAATCGGACTTAACTATGGC.

Regarding this clone: The read ends 3 residues before the CDR3 terminus; that terminus is restored from the germline J gene. The chain carries TRBV19 and TRBJ2-7; 14 nucleotides agree with TRBD2. The CDR3 runs 15 residues. The V gene's germline CDR1 is LNHDA and CDR2 SQIVND (reference sequence). V lost 10 bases and J lost 5; bases outside the gene matches: 10. Partial CDR3 DNA: TGTGCCACCAGAGCCGGGACTAGCGGGAGAGACGAG. It is translated as CATRAGTSGRDE. The complete CDR3 protein is CATRAGTSGRDEQYF.

Concerning this clone: The read gets to within 3 residues of the CDR3 end, and the germline J gene fills in the rest. The chain is built from TRBV7-9 and TRBJ2-3, with a weak D call TRBD2 (6 bases). Per the germline V gene, CDR1 is SEHNR and CDR2 is FQNEAQ (reference sequence). V lost 5 bases, J lost 0 bases, and 9 bases lay in between. The CDR3 runs to 14 residues. CDR3: CASSIGGSTDTQYF. Partial CDR3 DNA: TGTGCCAGCAGCATCGGGGGTAGCACAGATACG.

The sample holds a few counts of this clone. The read finishes 3 residues shy of the CDR3 end, and the germline J gene is used to complete it. The chain combines TRBV7-3 with TRBJ2-1, with D possibly being TRBD2 (6 bases). With 2 bases removed from V and 8 bases from J, the gap between germline ends came to 16 bases. There are 15 residues in the CDR3. Germline lookup yields CDR1 SGHTA and CDR2 FQGTGA. CDR3 loop: CASSLLVGLPDEQFF. The DNA read from the CDR3 is TGTGCCAGCAGCTTATTAGTGGGACTTCCTGATGAG. The full variable domain, in which reference TRBV7-3 and TRBJ2-1 provide the parts outside the CDR3, is GAGVSQTPSNKVTEKGKYVELRCDPISGHTALYWYRQSLGQGPEFLIYFQGTGAADDSGLPNDRFFAVRPEGSVSTLKIQRTERGDSAVYLCASSLLVGLPDEQFFGPGTRLTVL.

This clone has just a few counts. The read is 3 residues too short to cover the CDR3 end, so that end is filled in from the germline J gene. This chain connects TRBV7-7 to TRBJ2-5; 7 bases line up with TRBD1. Losses at the gene ends were 1 base for V and 7 bases for J; bases not matched to a gene: 9. Germline values: CDR1 SSHAT, CDR2 FNYEAQ (reference sequence). The CDR3 runs 15 residues. The CDR3 protein is CASSLDLGQVGTQYF. The CDR3 bases that were read are TGTGCCAGCAGCTTAGATCTTGGACAGGTGGGGACC.

This clone was detected only a few times. The observed sequence ends 3 residues before the CDR3 terminus, with the missing tail filled in from the germline J gene. The chain is built from TRBV20-1 and TRBJ2-7, with D possibly TRBD1 on 5 matching bases. V was pared by 1 base and J by 5 bases, with 12 bases between. The germline V gene has CDR1 DFQATT and CDR2 SNEGSKA (reference sequence). The CDR3 runs 13 residues. CDR3 DNA (partial): TGCAGTGCTAGAGCCCAGGGATGGGACGAG. Residues: CSARAQGWDE. The entire CDR3 protein is CSARAQGWDEQYF.

In the case of this clone: The CDR3 end lies 3 residues beyond the end of the read and is filled in from the germline J gene. The chain couples TRBV11-3 to TRBJ2-1; 9 nucleotides align to TRBD1. This CDR3 has 14 residues. CDR1 and CDR2 from the germline V gene are SGHNT and YENEEA. After removal of 3 bases from V and 9 bases from J, the junction contained 6 bases not matched to a gene. Partial CDR3 DNA: TGTGCCAGCAGCTTTTCGGACAGGGGAGGTGAG. Protein product: CASSFSDRGGE. The whole CDR3 region reads CASSFSDRGGEQFF. The full variable domain, in which reference TRBV11-3 and TRBJ2-1 provide the parts outside the CDR3, is EAGVVQSPRYKIIEKKQPVAFWCNPISGHNTLYWYLQNLGQGPELLIRYENEEAVDDSQLPKDRFSAERLKGVDSTLKIQPAELGDSAVYLCASSFSDRGGEQFFGPGTRLTVL.